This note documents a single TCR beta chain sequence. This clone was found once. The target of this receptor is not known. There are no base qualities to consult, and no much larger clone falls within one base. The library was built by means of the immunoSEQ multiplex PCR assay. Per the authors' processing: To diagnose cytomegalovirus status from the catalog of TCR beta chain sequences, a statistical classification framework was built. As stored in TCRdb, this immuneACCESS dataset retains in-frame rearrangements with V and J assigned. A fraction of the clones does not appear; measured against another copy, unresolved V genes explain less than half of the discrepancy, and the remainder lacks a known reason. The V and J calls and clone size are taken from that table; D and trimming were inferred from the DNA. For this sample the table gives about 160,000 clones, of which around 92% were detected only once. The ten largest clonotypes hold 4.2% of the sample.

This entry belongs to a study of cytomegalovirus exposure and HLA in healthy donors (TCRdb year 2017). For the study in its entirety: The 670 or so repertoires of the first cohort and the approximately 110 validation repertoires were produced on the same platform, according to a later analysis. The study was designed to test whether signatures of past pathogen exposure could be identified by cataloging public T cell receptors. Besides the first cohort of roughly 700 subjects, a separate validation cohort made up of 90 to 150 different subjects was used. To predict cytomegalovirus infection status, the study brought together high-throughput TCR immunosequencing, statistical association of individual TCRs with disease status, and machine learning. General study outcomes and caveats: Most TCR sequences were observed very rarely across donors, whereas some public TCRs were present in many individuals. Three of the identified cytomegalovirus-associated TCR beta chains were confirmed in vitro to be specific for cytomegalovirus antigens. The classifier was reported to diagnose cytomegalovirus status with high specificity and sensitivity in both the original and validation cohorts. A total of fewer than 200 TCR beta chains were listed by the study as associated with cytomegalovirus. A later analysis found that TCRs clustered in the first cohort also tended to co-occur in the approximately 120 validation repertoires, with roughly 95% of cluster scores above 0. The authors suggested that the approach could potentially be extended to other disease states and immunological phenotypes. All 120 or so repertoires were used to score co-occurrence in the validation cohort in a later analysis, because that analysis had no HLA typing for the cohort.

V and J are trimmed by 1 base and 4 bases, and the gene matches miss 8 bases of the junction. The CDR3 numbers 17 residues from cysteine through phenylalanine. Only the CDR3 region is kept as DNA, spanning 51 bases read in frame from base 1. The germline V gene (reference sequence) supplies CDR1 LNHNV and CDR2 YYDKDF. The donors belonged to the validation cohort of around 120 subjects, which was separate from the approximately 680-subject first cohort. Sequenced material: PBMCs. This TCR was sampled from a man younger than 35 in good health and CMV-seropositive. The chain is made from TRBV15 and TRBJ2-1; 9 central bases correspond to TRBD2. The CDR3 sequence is CATSRAAGGPAYNEQFF. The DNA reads TGTGCCACCAGCAGAGCAGCGGGGGGCCCGGCTTACAATGAGCAGTTCTTC.